This record concerns one T cell receptor (beta chain) sequence. This entry comes from a study of shared clonotypes between healthy human individuals. There were no recent acute infections or vaccinations among the donors, who were healthy HIV-negative adults. The authors loaded 200 ng DNA, some 32,000 T cell genomes, into sorted-subset replicate PCRs. Authors' processing steps: Junction-only sequences without quality scores were provided by ImmunoSEQ, so filtering was different. Using immunoSEQ multiplex PCR, the repertoire was profiled, and TCRdb retains in-frame clones only, with some absent. That table is the source of V, J and clone size, and D and trimming were worked out from the DNA. The table records 2 million to 2.5 million clones, 85% to 95% of them present only once. V was shortened by 4 bases and J by 7 bases, with 14 bases between the two germline ends. Germline assignment: CDR1 SEHNR and CDR2 FQNEAQ (reference sequence). The CDR3 spans 14 residues.

This chain uses TRBV7-9 with TRBJ2-1; D tentatively fits TRBD1 or TRBD2 (5 bases each). Specimen: naive CD4+ T cells from PBMCs. Indicated subset: CD45RA+ positively selected. This clonotype was obtained from a young man in good health. Some clones in this sample may be carry-over from other donors' samples. CDR3 nucleotide sequence: TGTGCCAGCAGCTCTGGGGGTAACACGAATGAGCAGTTCTTC. Translation: CASSSGGNTNEQFF.